Shown below are 29 T cell receptor beta chains from a single sample sequenced in a study of T cells after yellow fever vaccination. TCRdb re-derived calls from the 5' RACE reads in MiXCR, one entry per CDR3 protein. This sample has some 100,000 distinct CDR3 sequences, with roughly 7.2% found just once. This material consisted of CD4+ T cells sorted from PBMCs, taken 45 days after the first yellow fever vaccination. These receptors were taken from a man aged 18 to 29 who received the YFV17D yellow fever vaccine.

In its sample, this clonotype was seen many times. DNA for the CDR3: TGCAGTGCTAAATCCGGAAGCTCCTACGAGCAGTACGTC. It encodes CSAKSGSSYEQYV. The rearrangement uses TRBV20-1 and TRBJ2-7; D not certain. There are 13 residues in the CDR3. Germline V gene data show CDR1 as DFQATT and CDR2 as SNEGSKA (reference sequence). V was trimmed by 4 bases and J by 0 bases, leaving 10 bases between them.

This clonotype was picked up many times. J is TRBJ2-5 and V is TRBV7-3; perhaps TRBD2 as D (5 bases). Per germline, CDR1 SGHTA and CDR2 FQGTGA. The V end lost 1 base, the J end lost 9 bases, and 12 bases lay between the germline ends. CDR3 length equals 13 residues. In DNA, the CDR3 is TGTGCCAGCAGCTTAAACAGCGGTGGGGCCCAGTACTTC. Its translation is CASSLNSGGAQYF.

This chain connects TRBV3-1 to TRBJ2-1, with 7 bases aligning to TRBD2. The germline V gene has CDR1 LGHDT and CDR2 YNNKEL (reference sequence). Losses at the gene ends were 3 bases for V and 0 bases for J; bases not matched to a gene: 8. The CDR3 has 17 amino acids. CDR3 sequence (DNA): TGTGCCAGCAGCCACTTCGGGACTACCAGCTCCTACAATGAGCAGTTCTTC. It encodes CASSHFGTTSSYNEQFF.

This clonotype showed up just a few times. The CDR3 region has the DNA TGTGCCAGCACCATTGGGGGGGCAGATACGCAGTATTTT. This gives the protein CASTIGGADTQYF. V is TRBV12-3 or TRBV12-4 and J is TRBJ2-3, with 7 bases identical to TRBD2. This CDR3 spans 13 amino acids. V was clipped by 7 bases and J by 4 bases; unmatched bases: 5.

This clonotype was observed many times. This rearrangement joins TRBV15 to TRBJ1-2; a weak D match, TRBD1 (5 bases). The CDR3 consists of 14 residues. The germline V gene has CDR1 LNHNV and CDR2 YYDKDF (reference sequence). Trimming stripped 8 bases from V and 7 bases from J, with 20 bases between. Here the CDR3 reads CATVVGPGAVGYTF. The CDR3, as DNA: TGTGCCACCGTCGTTGGACCCGGGGCGGTTGGCTACACCTTC.

The table lists this clonotype with many counts. At one boundary the junction diverges from the germline segment, which might be a read error. CDR3 DNA sequence: TGCGCCAGCAGCCTCCAACAGGGGGCCGAGGTCTTT. As protein: CASSLQQGAEVF. The rearrangement uses TRBV4-1 and TRBJ1-1; 9 nucleotides align to TRBD1. The CDR3 is 12 residues long. From germline, CDR1 is MGHRA and CDR2 YSYEKL.

Worth noting for this clonotype: A much more abundant neighbour one base away suggests this may be a read error. The chain has TRBV12-3 or TRBV12-4 and TRBJ2-4; D call uncertain. Trimming took 5 bases from V and 8 from J, leaving 16 bases between them. The CDR3 is 14 residues long. CDR3 sequence reads: CASSAFEADDIQYF. The CDR3 nucleotides read TGTGCCAGCAGTGCCTTCGAGGCGGATGACATTCAGTACTTC.

The table lists this clonotype with many counts. As DNA, the CDR3 is TGCGCCAGCCCCGTGGCCGGACGGCTCAACGGCTACGAGCAGTACGTC. This encodes CASPVAGRLNGYEQYV. V is TRBV5-1 and J is TRBJ2-7; D unclear. Germline V gene lookup returns CDR1 SGHRS and CDR2 YFSETQ. V lost 7 bases to trimming and J lost 3 bases, with 23 bases between them. There are 16 residues in the CDR3.

This clonotype was observed at least ten times. V and J are TRBV7-2 and TRBJ2-7; TRBD1 or TRBD2 may be the D gene (5 bases each). The CDR3 totals 16 residues. V was clipped by 1 base and J by 4 bases, with 17 bases between them. The V gene's germline CDR1 is SGHTA and CDR2 FQGNSA. The CDR3 protein is CASSLGRGPSTYEQYV. For the CDR3, the DNA is TGTGCCAGCAGCTTAGGTCGGGGACCATCCACTTACGAGCAGTACGTC.

This clonotype has ten or more counts. The chain combines TRBV5-1 with TRBJ2-7, with 7 bases aligning to TRBD1. Trimming at V came to 1 base and at J to 4 bases, leaving 2 bases not matched to a gene. This CDR3 comprises 13 residues. Per germline, CDR1 SGHRS and CDR2 YFSETQ. The CDR3 is CASSLTGEYEQYV. The CDR3 DNA is TGCGCCAGCAGCTTGACAGGGGAGTACGAGCAGTACGTC.

The sample holds many counts of this clonotype. The V gene is TRBV29-1, the J gene TRBJ2-5, with 8 bases lining up with TRBD1. The CDR3 length is 13 residues. V shed 4 bases and J 7 bases; nucleotides not matched to a gene: 8. The germline V gene encodes CDR1 SQVTM and CDR2 ANQGSEA. The CDR3 DNA follows: TGCAGCGTTGTCAGGGGGCCTGAGGGGACCCAGTACTTC. Translating it yields CSVVRGPEGTQYF.

This clonotype was detected many times. This chain links TRBV11-2 with TRBJ2-1; D perhaps matches TRBD2 (5 bases). Germline CDR1 reads SGHAT; CDR2 reads FQNNGV. The ends were cut back, 5 bases at V and 10 bases at J, with 18 bases in the middle. The CDR3 extends over 14 amino acids. CDR3 sequence: CASSPVGETGEQFF. The DNA of the CDR3 is TGTGCCAGCAGCCCGGTTGGGGAGACGGGCGAGCAGTTCTTC.

This clonotype was counted once. This could be a read error, since a much larger clone is one nucleotide away. This chain links TRBV28 with TRBJ1-1; no reliable D call. CDR1 and CDR2 (germline): MDHEN, SYDVKM. There are 13 residues in the CDR3. CDR3 region: CASGYPPLYEASF. The CDR3 nucleotides read TGTGCCAGCGGGTACCCCCCTCTATATGAAGCTTCCTTT.

This clonotype showed up many times. The rearrangement uses TRBV15 and TRBJ1-2; the D is unclear. Deletions cut 1 base from V and 7 bases from J, with 13 bases between. Germline V gene lookup returns CDR1 LNHNV and CDR2 YYDKDF (reference sequence). This CDR3 region has 14 residues. The CDR3 region is CATSRGAGKGGYTF. The CDR3 bases are TGTGCCACCAGCAGAGGTGCGGGGAAGGGTGGCTACACCTTC.

This clonotype was counted between two and nine times. The rearrangement uses TRBV7-9 and TRBJ1-4; 9 nucleotides agree with TRBD1. This CDR3 is built from 14 residues. Germline-derived CDR1 and CDR2 are SEHNR and FQNEAQ (reference sequence). V trimming: 5 bases; J trimming: 8 bases; junction bases outside the gene matches: 6. CDR3 nucleotides: TGTGCCAGCAGCCAGGGACAGGGTGTGGAAAAACTGTTTTTT. It encodes CASSQGQGVEKLFF.

This clonotype was counted ten times or more. The CDR3 loop is CASSSRVAEETQYF. CDR3 DNA sequence: TGTGCCAGCAGCTCCCGGGTAGCGGAAGAGACCCAGTACTTC. The V gene is TRBV7-2, the J gene TRBJ2-5; TRBD2 is a possible D gene (6 bases). There are 14 residues in the CDR3. Germline CDR1 SGHTA, CDR2 FQGNSA. Trimming removed 4 bases at V and 3 bases at J, with 12 bases between.

The V gene is TRBV28, the J gene TRBJ2-7, with a weak D call TRBD1 (6 bases). Germline CDR1 and CDR2: MDHEN and SYDVKM. V lost 5 bases and J 2 bases, leaving 16 bases between the germline ends. The CDR3 is 15 residues long. The CDR3 region is CASSAGTPIPYEQYV. The CDR3 region has the DNA TGTGCCAGCAGTGCCGGGACACCAATTCCCTACGAGCAGTACGTC.

This clonotype was counted at least ten times. This sequence joins TRBV7-2 and TRBJ2-1; D is uncertain. Per germline, CDR1 SGHTA and CDR2 FQGNSA. The V and J ends lost 6 bases and 4 bases respectively, with 13 bases between them. The CDR3 is 14 amino acids. CDR3 nucleotides: TGTGCCAGCAGGGACCCGGGCGCGTACAATGAGCAGTTCTTC. Translation: CASRDPGAYNEQFF. Supplemented by reference TRBV7-2 and TRBJ2-1, the full variable domain reads GAGVSQSPSNKVTEKGKDVELRCDPISGHTALYWYRQSLGQGLEFLIYFQGNSAPDKSGLPSDRFSAERTGGSVSTLTIQRTQQEDSAVYLCASRDPGAYNEQFFGPGTRLTVL.

This clonotype was counted at least ten times. This sequence joins TRBV23-1 and TRBJ1-2; D might be TRBD1 (6 bases). TRBV23-1 is identified as an open reading frame with a role that is uncertain. Trimming took 2 bases from V and 5 from J, leaving 9 bases between them. The CDR3 has 13 amino acids. The CDR3: CASSQGQRYGYTF. Written as DNA, the CDR3 is TGCGCCAGCAGTCAAGGACAGAGATATGGCTACACCTTC.

This clonotype appeared a few times. The chain carries TRBV29-1 and TRBJ2-5; D not resolved. The CDR3 is 12 amino acids. The V gene lost 4 bases and the J gene lost 1 base, with 7 bases spanning the gap. The germline gives CDR1 SQVTM, CDR2 ANQGSEA. CDR3 DNA sequence: TGCAGCGTTGCATTCAGCCAAGAGACCCAGTACTTC. It is translated as CSVAFSQETQYF.

Worth noting for this clonotype: A read error is possible here, since a much larger clone lies one base away. The gene calls are TRBV28 and TRBJ2-1, with TRBD2 as a possible D gene (7 bases). CDR1 and CDR2 from the germline V gene are MDHEN and SYDVKM. This CDR3 contains 17 residues. The ends were cut back, 10 bases at V and 4 bases at J, with 26 bases in the middle. The CDR3 DNA follows: TGTGCCATCACCGGGACTACACGGGACACTAGATACAATGAGCAGTTCTTC. As protein: CAITGTTRDTRYNEQFF.

At least ten counts were recorded for this clonotype. The J gene is TRBJ2-5, the V gene TRBV6-1; D is possibly TRBD1 (5 bases). Trimming stripped 7 bases from V and 4 bases from J, with 13 bases between. CDR3 length: 13 residues. Germline V gene sequence: CDR1 MNHNS, CDR2 SASEGT. The CDR3 nucleotides read TGTGCCAGCAAGTCAGGGTGGGGAGAGACCCAGTACTTC. It yields the protein CASKSGWGETQYF.

For this clonotype: The junction departs from germline at one end; a sequencing error may be responsible. The gene calls are TRBV5-5 and TRBJ2-4; 8 positions agree with TRBD1. The CDR3 covers 15 residues. Germline V CDR1 and CDR2: SGHKS, YYEKEE (reference sequence). This chain's CDR3 is CACSPPQGAMDTQYF. The CDR3 coding sequence is TGTGCCTGCAGCCCACCCCAGGGGGCGATGGACACTCAGTACTTC.

This clonotype has at least ten counts. The genes are TRBV5-4 and TRBJ2-5; the D gene is possibly TRBD2 (6 bases). V lost 1 base to trimming and J lost 1 base, with 14 bases between them. This CDR3 contains 16 residues. Germline assignment: CDR1 SGHNT and CDR2 YYREEE (reference sequence). CDR3 nucleotide sequence: TGTGCCAGCAGCTTGAGAGGCGCGGGGTTCCAAGAGACCCAGTACTTC. It codes for CASSLRGAGFQETQYF.

This clonotype was seen many times. The V and J genes are TRBV27 and TRBJ2-2; TRBD1 or TRBD2 may be the D gene (5 bases each). The V and J ends lost 11 bases and 5 bases respectively, with 18 bases between them. The CDR3 extends over 14 amino acids. Germline lookup yields CDR1 MNHEY and CDR2 SMNVEV (reference sequence). CDR3 amino acids: CARPGAGKTGELFF. CDR3 DNA sequence: TGTGCCCGACCCGGGGCAGGGAAGACCGGGGAGCTGTTTTTT.

This clonotype occurred many times. This rearrangement joins TRBV12-3 or TRBV12-4 to TRBJ1-6; 9 nucleotides agree with TRBD1. Trimming at V came to 6 bases and at J to 8 bases, leaving 2 bases not matched to a gene. CDR3 size: 13 residues. The CDR3 loop reads CASRTGGYSPLHF. CDR3 DNA: TGTGCCAGCAGGACAGGGGGTTATTCACCCCTCCACTTT.

This clonotype was recorded many times. The CDR3 bases are TGTGCCAGCAGCCCCGATGGGACAGGGCCCTACGAGCAGTACTTC. Amino acids: CASSPDGTGPYEQYF. The chain combines TRBV7-2 with TRBJ2-7, with 9 bases identical to TRBD1. Trimming cost V 5 bases and J 2 bases; bases outside gene matches: 7. CDR1 and CDR2 from the germline V gene are SGHTA and FQGNSA. This CDR3 has 15 residues.

This clonotype was counted many times. CDR3 coding DNA: TGTGCCAGCAGCTCGGACAGTTTGAACACTGAAGCTTTCTTT. This encodes CASSSDSLNTEAFF. The gene calls are TRBV7-2 and TRBJ1-1; a possible D gene is TRBD1 (6 bases). Trimming pared 4 bases from V and 0 bases from J, leaving 9 bases between. Germline V CDR1 and CDR2: SGHTA, FQGNSA. This CDR3 has 14 residues.

This clonotype has a handful of counts. V is TRBV16 and J is TRBJ1-1; possibly TRBD1 for D (5 bases). The CDR3 contains 13 residues. Germline V gene lookup returns CDR1 KGHSY and CDR2 FQNENV. The V end was cut by 7 bases, the J end by 1 base, with 10 bases between. CDR3 nucleotide sequence: TGTGCCAGCACCGCCGACAGGAACACTGAAGCTTTCTTT. This codes for CASTADRNTEAFF.